This record concerns one T cell receptor (beta chain) sequence. As yet, its antigen is unknown. PCR was performed using 60 Vbeta and 13 Jbeta primers. Here immunoSEQ multiplex PCR was the method, and the copy in TCRdb shows in-frame clones only, minus some. The top ten hold roughly 8% of the sample, which has about 160,000 clones, around 80% seen once. The data are from a study of cytomegalovirus exposure and HLA in healthy donors. Study-wide findings and caveats: For most TCR sequences rarity was the rule, although some public TCRs occurred in many donors. Most subjects' HLA-A and HLA-B alleles were reportedly predicted from TCR beta sequences.

The CDR3 is made up of 14 amino acids. V dropped 6 bases and J dropped 4 bases, with 14 bases sitting between them. Germline lookup yields CDR1 SGHKS and CDR2 YYEKEE (reference sequence). What was sequenced was PBMCs. The TCR originated in a male donor in good health and CMV-seropositive. The gene calls are TRBV5-5 and TRBJ1-3, with no clear D. DNA for the CDR3: TGTGCCAGCACCTTCAGTGGAGAAGGAAACACCATATATTTT. Residues: CASTFSGEGNTIYF.